This record looks at one T cell receptor beta chain sequence and its context. These data originate in a study of blood T cell repertoires in COVID-19. The wider study: Samples taken during acute and convalescent COVID-19 were collected in the United States, Italy and Spain. In each case, the material was cDNA or gDNA derived from T cells, B-cell-depleted T cells, or PBMCs.

This table comes from immunoSEQ multiplex PCR, and its TCRdb copy is limited to in-frame clones, with some not included. In the table there are around 140,000 clones, about 87% of which are singletons. The junction had 5 bases not matched to a gene; V was cut back by 4 bases and J by 5 bases. The CDR3 sequence is 15 residues long. CDR1 SGDLS and CDR2 YYNGEE come from the germline V gene. The sample taken for sequencing was peripheral blood. This sequence originates from a man aged 50 or older who had recovered from COVID-19. The rearrangement joins TRBV9 to TRBJ1-6; TRBD1 aligns across 8 bases. The CDR3 sequence: CASSLLQGDNSPLHF. CDR3 DNA sequence: TGTGCCAGCAGCTTACTACAGGGGGATAATTCACCCCTCCACTTT.